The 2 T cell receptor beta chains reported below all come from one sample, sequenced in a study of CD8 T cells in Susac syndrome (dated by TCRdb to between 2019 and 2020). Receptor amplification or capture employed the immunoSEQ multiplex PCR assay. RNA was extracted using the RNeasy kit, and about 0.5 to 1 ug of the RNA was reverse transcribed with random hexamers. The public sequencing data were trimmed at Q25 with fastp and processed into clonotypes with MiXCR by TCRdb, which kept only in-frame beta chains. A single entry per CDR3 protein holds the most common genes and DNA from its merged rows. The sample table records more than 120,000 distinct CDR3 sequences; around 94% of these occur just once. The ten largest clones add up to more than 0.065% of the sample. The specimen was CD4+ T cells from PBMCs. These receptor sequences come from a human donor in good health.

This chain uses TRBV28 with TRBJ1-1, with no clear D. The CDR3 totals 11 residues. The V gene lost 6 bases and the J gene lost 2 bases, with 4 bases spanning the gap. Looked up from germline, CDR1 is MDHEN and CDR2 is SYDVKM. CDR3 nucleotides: TGTGCCAGCAGGATCAACACTGAAGCTTTCTTT. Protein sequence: CASRINTEAFF.

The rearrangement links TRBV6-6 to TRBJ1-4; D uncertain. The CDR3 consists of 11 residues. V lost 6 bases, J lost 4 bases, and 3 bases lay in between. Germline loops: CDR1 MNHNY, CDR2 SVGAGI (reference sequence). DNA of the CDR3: TGTGCCAGCAGGCGTAATGAAAAACTGTTTTTT. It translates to CASRRNEKLFF.